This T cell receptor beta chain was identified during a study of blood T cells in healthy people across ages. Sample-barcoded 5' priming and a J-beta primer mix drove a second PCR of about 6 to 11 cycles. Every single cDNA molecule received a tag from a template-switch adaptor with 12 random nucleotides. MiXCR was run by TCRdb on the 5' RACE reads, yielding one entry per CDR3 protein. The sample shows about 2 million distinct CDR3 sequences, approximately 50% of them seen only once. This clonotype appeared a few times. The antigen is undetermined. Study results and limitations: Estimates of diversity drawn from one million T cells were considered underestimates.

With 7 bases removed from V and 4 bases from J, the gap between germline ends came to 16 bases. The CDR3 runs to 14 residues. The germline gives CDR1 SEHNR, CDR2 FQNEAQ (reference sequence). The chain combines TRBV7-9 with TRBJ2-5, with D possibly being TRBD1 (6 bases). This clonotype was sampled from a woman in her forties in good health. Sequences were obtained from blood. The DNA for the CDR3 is TGTGCCAGCAATAGGAACAGGGATGCAGAGACCCAGTACTTC. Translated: CASNRNRDAETQYF. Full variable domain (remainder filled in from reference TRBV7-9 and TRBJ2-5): DTGVSQNPRHKITKRGQNVTFRCDPISEHNRLYWYRQTLGQGPEFLTYFQNEAQLEKSRLLSDRFSAERPKGSFSTLEIQRTEQGDSAMYLCASNRNRDAETQYFGPGTRLLVL.